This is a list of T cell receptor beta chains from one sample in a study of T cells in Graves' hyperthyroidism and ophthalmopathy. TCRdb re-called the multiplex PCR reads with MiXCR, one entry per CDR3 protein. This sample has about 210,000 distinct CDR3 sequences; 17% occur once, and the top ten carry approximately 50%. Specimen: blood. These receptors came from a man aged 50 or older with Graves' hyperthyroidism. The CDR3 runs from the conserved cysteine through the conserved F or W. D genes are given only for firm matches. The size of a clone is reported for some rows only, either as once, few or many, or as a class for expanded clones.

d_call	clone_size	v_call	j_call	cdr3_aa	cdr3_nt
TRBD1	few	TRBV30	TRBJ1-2	CAWTETQSTGRNTF	TGTGCCTGGACCGAAACCCAGTCGACAGGGAGGAACACCTTC
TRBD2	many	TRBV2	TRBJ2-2	CASTASGTGELFF	TGTGCCAGCACGGCTAGCGGCACCGGGGAGCTGTTTTTT
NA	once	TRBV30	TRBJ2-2	CAWSVERRISGYTGELFF	TGTGCCTGGAGTGTAGAGCGCCGGATTAGCGGATACACCGGGGAGCTGTTTTTT
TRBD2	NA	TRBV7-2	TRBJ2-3	CASSQVVAGGIDTQYF	TGCGCCAGCAGCCAAGTAGTGGCGGGAGGTATAGATACGCAGTATTTT
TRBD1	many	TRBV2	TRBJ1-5	CASSGRTGLNQPQHF	TGTGCCAGCAGTGGGAGGACAGGGCTCAATCAGCCCCAGCATTTT
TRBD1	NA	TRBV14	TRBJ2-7	CASRSTGRFEQYF	TGTGCCAGCAGGTCGACAGGGCGATTCGAGCAGTACTTC
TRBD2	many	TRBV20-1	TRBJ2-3	CSARKTSGMTDTQYF	TGCAGTGCTAGGAAGACTAGCGGGATGACAGATACGCAGTATTTT
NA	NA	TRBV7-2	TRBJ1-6	CASSSQGAGDSPLHF	TGTGCCAGCAGCTCCCAAGGGGCGGGCGATTCACCCCTCCACTTT
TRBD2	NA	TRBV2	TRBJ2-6	CASFPGLALSGANVLTF	TGTGCCAGCTTCCCGGGACTAGCGCTATCTGGGGCCAACGTCCTGACTTTC
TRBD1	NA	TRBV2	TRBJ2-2	CASSGTDRGAGELFF	TGTGCCAGCAGTGGTACGGACAGGGGTGCCGGGGAGCTGTTTTTT
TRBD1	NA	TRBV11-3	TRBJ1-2	CASSGGTGGYGYTF	TGTGCCAGCAGCGGGGGGACAGGGGGCTATGGCTACACCTTC
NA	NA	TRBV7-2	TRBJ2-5	CASSLEMAVTLGTQYF	TGTGCCAGCAGCTTAGAGATGGCGGTCACGCTTGGGACCCAGTACTTC
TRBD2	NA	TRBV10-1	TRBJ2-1	CASSAGTSVYNEQFF	TGCGCCAGCAGTGCTGGGACTAGCGTATACAATGAGCAGTTCTTC
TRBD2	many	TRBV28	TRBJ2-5	CASSLSGGQETQYF	TGTGCCAGCAGTTTATCGGGGGGCCAAGAGACCCAGTACTTC
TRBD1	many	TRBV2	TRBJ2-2	CASTPHWSGGGTGELFF	TGTGCCAGCACCCCCCACTGGTCAGGGGGCGGCACCGGGGAGCTGTTTTTT
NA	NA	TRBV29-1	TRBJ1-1	CSVETQAFF	TGCAGCGTTGAAACCCAAGCTTTCTTT
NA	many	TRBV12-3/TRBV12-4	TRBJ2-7	CASSLTPYEQYF	TGTGCCAGCAGTTTGACCCCCTACGAGCAGTACTTC
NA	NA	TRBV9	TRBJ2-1	CASNVLGGNNEQFF	TGTGCCAGCAACGTGCTTGGAGGAAACAATGAGCAGTTCTTC
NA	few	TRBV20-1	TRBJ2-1	CSARDQGGESSYNEQFF	TGCAGTGCTAGAGATCAGGGGGGGGAAAGCTCCTACAATGAGCAGTTCTTC
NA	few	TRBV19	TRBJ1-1	CASTDRPTATEAFF	TGTGCCAGTACCGACCGTCCCACCGCCACTGAAGCTTTCTTT
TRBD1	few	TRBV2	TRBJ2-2	CASSVTGTGFTGELFF	TGTGCCAGCAGTGTAACCGGGACAGGGTTCACCGGGGAGCTGTTTTTT
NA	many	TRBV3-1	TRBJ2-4	CASSQQGSKNIQYF	TGTGCCAGCAGCCAACAGGGGTCCAAAAACATTCAGTACTTC
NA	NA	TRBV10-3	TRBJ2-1	CAISDGSRSYEQFF	TGTGCCATCAGTGACGGCAGTCGGTCCTACGAGCAGTTCTTC
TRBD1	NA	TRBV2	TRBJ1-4	CANSVRGQGIEKLFF	TGTGCCAACAGTGTACGGGGACAGGGTATTGAAAAACTGTTTTTT
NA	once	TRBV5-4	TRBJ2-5	CASSLGWGQETQYF	TGTGCCAGCAGCCTTGGTTGGGGGCAAGAGACCCAGTACTTC
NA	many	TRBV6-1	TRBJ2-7	CASSEIAATYEQYF	TGTGCCAGCAGTGAAATTGCAGCAACCTACGAGCAGTACTTC
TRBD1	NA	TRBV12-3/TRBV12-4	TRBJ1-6	CASSYRGSSPLHF	TGTGCCAGCAGCTACAGGGGGAGTTCACCCCTCCACTTT
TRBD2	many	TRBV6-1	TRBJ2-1	CASSPHSGRANYNEQFF	TGTGCCAGCAGTCCCCATAGCGGGAGGGCCAACTACAATGAGCAGTTCTTC
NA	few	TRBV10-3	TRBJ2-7	CAISDGGRGYEQYF	TGTGCCATCAGTGATGGGGGGCGCGGGTACGAGCAGTACTTC
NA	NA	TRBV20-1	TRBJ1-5	CSARREWGQPQHF	TGCAGTGCTAGACGGGAGTGGGGCCAGCCCCAGCATTTT
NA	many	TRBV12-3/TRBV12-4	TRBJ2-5	CASRDRVGTQYF	TGTGCCAGCAGGGACAGAGTTGGGACCCAGTACTTC
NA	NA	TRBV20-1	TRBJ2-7	CSAASVSYEQYF	TGCAGTGCTGCATCGGTTTCCTACGAGCAGTACTTC
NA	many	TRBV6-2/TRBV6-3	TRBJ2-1	CASSPGGLDYNEQFF	TGTGCCAGCAGTCCTGGGGGGCTGGATTACAATGAGCAGTTCTTC
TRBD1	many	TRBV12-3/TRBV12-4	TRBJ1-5	CASSPRRDRVDLPQHF	TGTGCCAGCAGTCCACGAAGGGACAGGGTAGACTTGCCCCAGCATTTT
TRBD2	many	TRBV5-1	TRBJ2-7	CASSPASGSYEQYF	TGCGCCAGCAGCCCCGCTAGCGGGAGTTACGAGCAGTACTTC
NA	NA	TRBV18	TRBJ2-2	CASSPLDQNTGELFF	TGTGCCAGCTCACCATTAGACCAAAACACCGGGGAGCTGTTTTTT
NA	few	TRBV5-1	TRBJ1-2	CASSLRSGDGYTF	TGCGCCAGCAGCTTGAGGTCAGGTGATGGCTACACCTTC
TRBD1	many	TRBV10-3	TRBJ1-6	CATTDRVNSPLHF	TGTGCCACGACCGACAGGGTAAATTCACCCCTCCACTTT
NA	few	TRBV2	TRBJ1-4	CASSVQGGNEKLFF	TGTGCCAGCAGCGTACAGGGAGGGAATGAAAAACTGTTTTTT
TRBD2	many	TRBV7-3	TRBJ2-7	CASSLGLAGDYEQYF	TGTGCCAGCAGCTTAGGACTAGCGGGAGACTACGAGCAGTACTTC
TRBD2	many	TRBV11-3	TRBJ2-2	CASSLATVGTRAPGELFF	TGTGCCAGCAGCTTAGCCACCGTTGGGACTAGAGCTCCCGGGGAGCTGTTTTTT
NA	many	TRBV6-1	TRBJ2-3	CASSEVRSATSTDTQYF	TGTGCCAGCAGTGAAGTGCGGTCGGCAACTAGCACAGATACGCAGTATTTT
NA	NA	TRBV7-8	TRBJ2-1	CASSLAGGENEQFF	TGTGCCAGCAGCTTAGCGGGCGGCGAAAATGAGCAGTTCTTC
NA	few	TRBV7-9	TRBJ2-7	CASSFRDSYEQYF	TGTGCCAGCAGCTTCAGGGACTCCTACGAGCAGTACTTC
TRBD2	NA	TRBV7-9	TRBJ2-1	CASSFRPGTSGRNEQFF	TGTGCCAGCAGCTTTCGACCCGGGACTAGCGGGAGGAATGAGCAGTTCTTC
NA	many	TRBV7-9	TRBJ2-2	CASRLTGGKNTGELFF	TGTGCCAGCAGACTTACAGGAGGAAAGAACACCGGGGAGCTGTTTTTT
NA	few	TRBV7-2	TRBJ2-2	CASSPHRVAGELFF	TGTGCCAGCAGCCCGCACAGGGTGGCCGGGGAGCTGTTTTTT
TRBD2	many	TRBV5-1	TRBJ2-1	CASSFGGRYNEQFF	TGCGCCAGCAGCTTCGGCGGGAGGTACAATGAGCAGTTCTTC
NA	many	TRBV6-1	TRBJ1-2	CASSNRLYYGYTF	TGTGCCAGCAGCAACAGGTTATACTATGGCTACACCTTC
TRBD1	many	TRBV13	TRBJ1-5	CASSLGGQGNQPQHF	TGTGCCAGCAGCTTAGGGGGACAGGGCAATCAGCCCCAGCATTTT
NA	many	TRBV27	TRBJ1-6	CASSQSIGSPLHF	TGTGCCAGCAGTCAGAGTATTGGTTCACCCCTCCACTTT
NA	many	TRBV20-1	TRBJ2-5	CSARGHLWLARDETQYF	TGCAGTGCTAGAGGTCACCTTTGGCTAGCGAGAGACGAGACCCAGTACTTC
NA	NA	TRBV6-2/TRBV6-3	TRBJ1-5	CASSSDVSNQPQHF	TGTGCCAGCAGCTCCGACGTTAGCAATCAGCCCCAGCATTTT
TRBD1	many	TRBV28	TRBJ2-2	CASSGRPGQGTTGELFF	TGTGCCAGCAGTGGACGACCGGGACAGGGGACCACCGGGGAGCTGTTTTTT
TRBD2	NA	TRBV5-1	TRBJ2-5	CASRSLAGDGTQYF	TGCGCCAGCAGGTCTCTAGCGGGAGACGGGACCCAGTACTTC
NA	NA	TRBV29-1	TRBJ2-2	CSVDLSNTGELFF	TGCAGCGTTGATCTATCAAACACCGGGGAGCTGTTTTTT
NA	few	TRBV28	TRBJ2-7	CASSPGDPYEQYF	TGTGCCAGCAGCCCAGGGGATCCCTACGAGCAGTACTTC
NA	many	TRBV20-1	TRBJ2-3	CSARDRVGTQYF	TGCAGTGCTAGAGATCGGGTAGGGACGCAGTATTTT
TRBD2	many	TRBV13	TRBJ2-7	CASSFQPGLAVNEQYF	TGTGCCAGCAGCTTCCAACCGGGACTAGCGGTAAACGAGCAGTACTTC